This TCR beta chain was captured by sequencing in a study of blood T cell repertoires in COVID-19. This table comes from immunoSEQ multiplex PCR, and its TCRdb copy is limited to in-frame clones, with some not included. The sample records about 140,000 clones, around 84% being singletons. The sample comprised peripheral blood. The sequence was collected from a man aged 30 to 39 with COVID-19, enrolled during active disease.

CDR3 in amino acids: CASSFSGSDYEQYF. The CDR3 nucleotides are TGTGCCAGCAGTTTCAGCGGGAGCGACTACGAGCAGTACTTC. The rearrangement links TRBV27 to TRBJ2-7; 8 nucleotides agree with TRBD2. This CDR3 spans 14 amino acids. The germline CDR1 and CDR2 sequences are MNHEY and SMNVEV (reference sequence). V was clipped by 3 bases and J by 3 bases; unmatched bases: 4.